The next 20 T cell receptor beta chains were all read from a single sample in a study of CD8 T cells in ankylosing spondylitis. Study results and caveats: A TCR beta motif of several highly homologous variants appeared characteristic of ankylosing spondylitis blood.

In TCRdb, the 5' RACE reads were re-called with MiXCR into one record per CDR3 protein. The sample carries under 950,000 distinct CDR3 sequences, under 20% recorded once. For these TCRs, the target antigens are not known. The sequencing sample was made of blood, either unsorted or a sorted T cell fraction (not recorded which). These TCRs come from a male donor with ankylosing spondylitis.

The chain links TRBV18 to TRBJ2-3, with TRBD1 identical over 7 bases. CDR1 and CDR2 (germline): KGHSH, LQKENI. This CDR3 has 16 amino acids. J gave up 1 base and V 3 bases, and 7 bases lay outside the gene matches. In DNA, the CDR3 is TGTGCCAGCTCACCGTTAGGTGGACAGGGCACAGATACGCAGTATTTT. This gives the protein CASSPLGGQGTDTQYF.

The chain carries TRBV5-1 and TRBJ2-1; 10 bases agree with TRBD2. CDR1 is SGHRS and CDR2 is YFSETQ in the germline V gene. J was trimmed by 0 bases and V by 6 bases; bases with no gene match: 3. This CDR3 comprises 15 residues. CDR3 loop: CASTLAGNSYNEQFF. The CDR3 DNA reads as TGCGCCAGCACACTAGCGGGGAACTCCTACAATGAGCAGTTCTTC. The variable domain in full, with the rest retrieved from reference TRBV5-1 and TRBJ2-1, is KAGVTQTPRYLIKTRGQQVTLSCSPISGHRSVSWYQQTPGQGLQFLFEYFSETQRNKGNFPGRFSGRQFSNSRSEMNVSTLELGDSALYLCASTLAGNSYNEQFFGPGTRLTVL.

This clonotype has only a few counts. This rearrangement joins TRBV4-1 to TRBJ2-1; possibly TRBD2 for D (6 bases). The CDR3 extends over 16 amino acids. Germline CDR1 and CDR2: MGHRA and YSYEKL. The V end lost 1 base, the J end lost 5 bases, and 15 bases lay between the germline ends. In nucleotides, the CDR3 is TGCGCCAGCAGCCAAGTAGGAGGGTTCGAGGACAATGAGCAGTTCTTC. Protein product: CASSQVGGFEDNEQFF.

This clonotype occurred a few times. The gene calls are TRBV15 and TRBJ2-4; TRBD2 might be the D (6 bases). This CDR3 contains 15 residues. The V end lost 4 bases, the J end lost 0 bases, and 10 bases lay between the germline ends. Germline CDR1 reads LNHNV; CDR2 reads YYDKDF (reference sequence). In DNA form, the CDR3 reads TGTGCCACCAGCAAAACGGGACTAGCCAAAAACATTCAGTACTTC. This sequence encodes CATSKTGLAKNIQYF.

The CDR3 region is CSARDQLAGEADTQYF. CDR3 nucleotides: TGCAGTGCTAGAGATCAGCTTGCGGGAGAGGCGGATACGCAGTATTTT. This chain joins TRBV20-1 and TRBJ2-3; 7 bases align to TRBD2. The trim removed 0 bases at V and 6 bases at J, leaving 12 bases unmatched. This CDR3 region has 16 residues. Germline assignment: CDR1 DFQATT and CDR2 SNEGSKA (reference sequence).

This clonotype was detected once. This chain links TRBV5-1 with TRBJ2-7, with 16 bases matching TRBD2. Per germline, CDR1 SGHRS and CDR2 YFSETQ. This CDR3 has 18 amino acids. V lost 0 bases and J lost 1; bases outside the gene matches: 4. The CDR3 DNA is TGCGCCAGCAGCTTGGGGGGACTAGCGGGAGGGCGTTCCTACGAGCAGTACTTC. It is translated as CASSLGGLAGGRSYEQYF.

This clonotype was found a few times. The chain combines TRBV4-3 with TRBJ1-2; a weak D match, TRBD1 (5 bases). V shed 0 bases and J shed 3 bases, with 14 bases lying between them. CDR1 LGHNA and CDR2 YSLEER come from the germline V gene. The CDR3 runs 16 residues. The CDR3 loop is CASSQDHGGLDYGYTF. In nucleotides, the CDR3 is TGCGCCAGCAGCCAAGATCACGGGGGTTTGGACTATGGCTACACCTTC.

The DNA for the CDR3 is TGTGCCAGCTCACCCTCTACAGGGGTCTATGGCTACACCTTC. Its translation is CASSPSTGVYGYTF. The V gene is TRBV18, the J gene TRBJ1-2; TRBD1 agrees at 7 bases. There are 14 residues in the CDR3. Germline-derived CDR1 and CDR2 are KGHSH and LQKENI. V trimming: 3 bases; J trimming: 4 bases; junction bases outside the gene matches: 5.

This clonotype was observed a handful of times. V usage is TRBV15 and J usage is TRBJ2-7; no clear D gene. Germline assignment: CDR1 LNHNV and CDR2 YYDKDF (reference sequence). V lost 1 base and J 7 bases, leaving 8 bases between the germline ends. The CDR3 length is 12 residues. CDR3 in DNA: TGTGCCACCAGCAGAGCGTCTGGGGAGCAGTACTTC. Residues: CATSRASGEQYF. Full variable domain (remainder filled in from reference TRBV15 and TRBJ2-7): DAMVIQNPRYQVTQFGKPVTLSCSQTLNHNVMYWYQQKSSQAPKLLFHYYDKDFNNEADTPDNFQSRRPNTSFCFLDIRSPGLGDTAMYLCATSRASGEQYFGPGTRLTVT.

V is TRBV5-1 and J is TRBJ1-2, with TRBD1 as a possible D gene (6 bases). The germline gives CDR1 SGHRS, CDR2 YFSETQ. CDR3 length equals 14 residues. The V end lost 4 bases, the J end lost 7 bases, and 17 bases lay between the germline ends. The CDR3 DNA follows: TGCGCCAGCAGCATCGGGGGGGGCTCGAGTGGCTACACCTTC. Translated, it gives CASSIGGGSSGYTF. Supplemented by reference TRBV5-1 and TRBJ1-2, the full variable domain reads KAGVTQTPRYLIKTRGQQVTLSCSPISGHRSVSWYQQTPGQGLQFLFEYFSETQRNKGNFPGRFSGRQFSNSRSEMNVSTLELGDSALYLCASSIGGGSSGYTFGSGTRLTVV.

This clonotype was seen a few times. The chain recombines TRBV12-3 or TRBV12-4 with TRBJ2-1; the D is unclear. V was pared by 3 bases and J by 13 bases, with 13 bases between. The CDR3 has 12 amino acids. This CDR3 is CASSFGLASQFF. The CDR3 nucleotides read TGTGCCAGCAGTTTTGGTTTGGCGTCTCAGTTCTTC.

This clonotype was detected many times. The chain carries TRBV20-1 and TRBJ2-3; 9 bases are a match to TRBD1. Losses at the gene ends were 6 bases for V and 2 bases for J; bases not matched to a gene: 9. This CDR3 has 15 amino acids. Germline loops: CDR1 DFQATT, CDR2 SNEGSKA (reference sequence). CDR3 residues: CSASGQGVFTDTQYF. Written as DNA, the CDR3 is TGCAGTGCGTCGGGACAGGGAGTCTTCACAGATACGCAGTATTTT.

This clonotype was counted only a few times. The chain recombines TRBV20-1 with TRBJ2-7; D possibly corresponds to TRBD2 (5 bases). The CDR3 is 14 residues long. Germline-derived CDR1 and CDR2 are DFQATT and SNEGSKA (reference sequence). Trimming stripped 2 bases from V and 3 bases from J, with 14 bases between. This CDR3 is CSARYLMTNYEQYF. As DNA, the CDR3 is TGCAGTGCTAGATACTTGATGACTAACTACGAGCAGTACTTC.

This clonotype was detected only a few times. V gene TRBV5-1 combines with J gene TRBJ1-6, with 8 bases fitting TRBD1. J lost 14 bases, V lost 0 bases, and 4 bases had no gene match. The CDR3 consists of 13 residues. CDR1 is SGHRS and CDR2 is YFSETQ in the germline V gene. This CDR3 is CASSLGQGRTLHF. The CDR3 nucleotides are TGCGCCAGCAGCTTGGGACAGGGGAGAACCCTCCACTTT.

The V and J genes are TRBV20-1 and TRBJ1-2; possible D gene TRBD1, 6 bases. Trimming removed 6 bases at V and 3 bases at J, with 11 bases between. Per the germline V gene, CDR1 is DFQATT and CDR2 is SNEGSKA (reference sequence). CDR3 length equals 12 residues. CDR3 DNA sequence: TGCAGTGCGCCGGACAGCTACTATGGCTACACCTTC. Translating gives CSAPDSYYGYTF.

There are a few counts of this clonotype. This chain links TRBV9 with TRBJ1-2; 8 nucleotides align to TRBD1. V lost 2 bases to trimming and J lost 8 bases; unmatched junction nucleotides: 2. The germline gives CDR1 SGDLS, CDR2 YYNGEE. This CDR3 contains 12 residues. The CDR3 DNA follows: TGTGCCAGCAGCGTCCAGGGGGCCGGCTACACCTTC. This sequence encodes CASSVQGAGYTF.

This rearrangement joins TRBV7-9 to TRBJ2-7; D not resolved. The germline V gene encodes CDR1 SEHNR and CDR2 FQNEAQ (reference sequence). The V end was cut by 4 bases, the J end by 3 bases, with 13 bases between. CDR3 length: 14 amino acids. The CDR3 loop reads CASSSSQVDYEQYF. The CDR3, as DNA: TGTGCCAGCAGCTCCAGTCAGGTGGACTACGAGCAGTACTTC.

This clonotype was seen more than once but under ten times. The chain combines TRBV6-5 with TRBJ1-1; the D gene is possibly TRBD1 (5 bases). The V gene lost 9 bases and the J gene lost 5 bases, with 10 bases spanning the gap. The CDR3 has 11 amino acids. Germline-derived CDR1 and CDR2 are MNHEY and SVGAGI. The CDR3 DNA reads TGTGCCAGTTCCGGGACTACTGAAGCTTTCTTT. Protein product: CASSGTTEAFF.

The chain couples TRBV2 to TRBJ2-6; D gene unclear. Looked up from germline, CDR1 is SNHLY and CDR2 is FYNNEI. V was pared by 0 bases and J by 4 bases, with 4 bases between. The CDR3 loop spans 14 amino acids. As DNA, the CDR3 is TGTGCCAGCAGTGAAGCGCCAGGGGCCAACGTCCTGACTTTC. Amino acids: CASSEAPGANVLTF.

This chain connects TRBV2 to TRBJ2-1, with TRBD2 identical over 8 bases. After removal of 7 bases from V and 5 bases from J, the junction contained 7 bases not matched to a gene. The CDR3 contains 14 residues. Germline V CDR1 and CDR2: SNHLY, FYNNEI. The CDR3 region has the DNA TGTGCCAGCAAGGAGACTAGCGAGCACAATGAGCAGTTCTTC. Protein: CASKETSEHNEQFF.